The next 26 T cell receptor beta chains were all read from a single sample in a study of blood T cell repertoires in COVID-19. Some clones are missing from TCRdb's copy, which holds only in-frame ones; the method was immunoSEQ multiplex PCR. The sample consists of some 74,000 clones, roughly nine tenths of them appearing once. The sequencing sample was made of peripheral blood. The receptors originated from a man in his fifties with COVID-19, enrolled during active disease.

J is TRBJ2-2 and V is TRBV7-9; no firm D call. V was cut by 2 bases and J by 6 bases, with 10 bases left in between. The CDR3 spans 14 residues. CDR1 SEHNR and CDR2 FQNEAQ come from the germline V gene (reference sequence). For the CDR3, the DNA is TGTGCCAGCAGCTTAACAGCCAAAGCCGGGGAGCTGTTTTTT. It codes for CASSLTAKAGELFF.

This clone was seen a few times. The V call is TRBV7-9, the J call TRBJ1-1, with a tentative D call TRBD1 (6 bases). This CDR3 is 14 amino acids long. Germline V gene lookup returns CDR1 SEHNR and CDR2 FQNEAQ (reference sequence). Trimming took off 5 bases at V and 5 bases at J, with 15 bases between the two ends. The CDR3 DNA sequence: TGTGCCAGCAGCCTCCGGGACATCGAAACTGAAGCTTTCTTT. It specifies CASSLRDIETEAFF.

The chain links TRBV28 to TRBJ2-7; 12 bases fit TRBD1. The CDR3 is 17 residues long. The germline CDR1 and CDR2 sequences are MDHEN and SYDVKM. V shed 5 bases and J 3 bases; nucleotides not matched to a gene: 11. The CDR3, as DNA: TGTGCCAGCAGTGATTCCGGGACAGGGGGCCGTAGCTACGAGCAGTACTTC. Its protein is CASSDSGTGGRSYEQYF.

The gene calls are TRBV25-1 and TRBJ1-3, with D perhaps TRBD1 (6 bases). The CDR3 is 15 residues long. With 5 bases removed from V and 4 bases from J, the gap between germline ends came to 15 bases. Germline CDR1 is MGHDK and CDR2 is SYGVNS. The CDR3 sequence: CASSSTGQGGNTIYF. In DNA, the CDR3 is TGTGCCAGCAGTTCTACAGGGCAGGGAGGAAACACCATATATTTT.

The rearrangement links TRBV15 to TRBJ2-7; possibly TRBD2 for D (5 bases). Germline values: CDR1 LNHNV, CDR2 YYDKDF (reference sequence). The CDR3 runs 15 residues. V was pared by 4 bases and J by 7 bases, with 20 bases between. CDR3 in DNA: TGTGCCACCAGCACCGGACTTTTAGTTAGTCCTGAGCAGTACTTC. Translation gives CATSTGLLVSPEQYF.

The rearrangement uses TRBV2 and TRBJ2-1; D may be TRBD2 (7 bases). Trimming removed 6 bases from V and 5 bases from J, with 17 bases in between. The CDR3 has 15 amino acids. Germline values: CDR1 SNHLY, CDR2 FYNNEI. CDR3 DNA: TGTGCCAGCAGCGGGGGGAGGGGGAGTAACAATGAGCAGTTCTTC. This sequence encodes CASSGGRGSNNEQFF.

The chain links TRBV19 to TRBJ1-4, with D perhaps TRBD1 (6 bases). Per germline, CDR1 LNHDA and CDR2 SQIVND (reference sequence). The CDR3 consists of 17 residues. V was trimmed by 0 bases and J by 0 bases, leaving 11 bases between them. The CDR3 here is CASSIEQGPATNEKLFF. The CDR3 coding sequence is TGTGCCAGTAGTATAGAGCAGGGGCCGGCAACTAATGAAAAACTGTTTTTT.

The chain combines TRBV4-3 with TRBJ2-7; 8 bases map to TRBD2. The germline gives CDR1 LGHNA, CDR2 YSLEER. The CDR3 extends over 17 amino acids. With V trimmed by 1 base and J by 4 bases, 12 bases remained unmatched. CDR3 sequence: CASSQGGPVAGFYEQYF. CDR3 nucleotide sequence: TGCGCCAGCAGCCAAGGAGGCCCGGTAGCGGGATTTTACGAGCAGTACTTC.

In regard to this clone: This sample also contains other DNA sequences that code for the same CDR3. This sequence joins TRBV30 and TRBJ2-7, with 7 bases lining up with TRBD2. Germline V gives CDR1 GTSNPN, CDR2 SVGIG (reference sequence). The V and J ends lost 7 bases and 6 bases, in that order; junction bases with no gene match: 12. This CDR3 has 13 amino acids. In DNA, the CDR3 is TGTGCCTCCAGCCGGGAGGCACGCTCCGAGCAGTACTTC. This encodes CASSREARSEQYF.

The CDR3, as DNA: TGCGCCAGCAGCTCCAGTCCCGGGACAGGGTCAGGGGCCAACGTCCTGACTTTC. Residues: CASSSSPGTGSGANVLTF. The chain carries TRBV5-1 and TRBJ2-6; 9 bases align to TRBD1. After removal of 3 bases from V and 4 bases from J, the junction contained 11 bases not matched to a gene. The CDR3 contains 18 residues. In germline, CDR1 is SGHRS, CDR2 YFSETQ.

The CDR3 nucleotides are TGTGCCAGTAGTTCCGGACTAGCGGGAAATGGTGAGCAGTTCTTC. The encoded protein is CASSSGLAGNGEQFF. The gene calls are TRBV19 and TRBJ2-1; 12 nucleotides match TRBD2. The CDR3 consists of 15 residues. Per germline, CDR1 LNHDA and CDR2 SQIVND (reference sequence). V lost 5 bases, J lost 9 bases, and 8 bases stayed unmatched.

The chain combines TRBV11-2 with TRBJ2-7; D might be TRBD1 (5 bases). Trimming removed 1 base from V and 2 bases from J, with 12 bases in between. This CDR3 region has 15 residues. From germline, CDR1 is SGHAT and CDR2 FQNNGV. CDR3 DNA: TGTGCCAGCAGCTTAGGTTCATTAGGGGCCTACGAGCAGTACTTC. It yields the protein CASSLGSLGAYEQYF.

The chain couples TRBV19 to TRBJ2-1; 9 positions agree with TRBD2. The CDR3 extends over 14 amino acids. With V trimmed by 8 bases and J by 4 bases, 6 bases remained unmatched. Germline V gene data show CDR1 as LNHDA and CDR2 as SQIVND (reference sequence). In DNA form, the CDR3 reads TGTGCCAGTCAGGGACTAGCAGAATACAATGAGCAGTTCTTC. It is translated as CASQGLAEYNEQFF.

The gene calls are TRBV27 and TRBJ1-1; no clear D. The germline V gene has CDR1 MNHEY and CDR2 SMNVEV (reference sequence). V was cut by 8 bases and J by 5 bases, with 15 bases left in between. This CDR3 is 13 amino acids long. The CDR3 reads CASQPGKWTEAFF. In DNA, the CDR3 is TGTGCCAGCCAACCGGGGAAATGGACTGAAGCTTTCTTT.

This clone was counted a single time. The gene calls are TRBV21-1 and TRBJ2-1; the listed D gene, TRBD1, was not tested against the DNA. TRBV21-1 is labeled a pseudogene. The CDR3 is 16 amino acids. This CDR3 reads CASSKNGQGQDNEQFF. The CDR3 nucleotides are TGTGCCAGCAGCAAAAATGGCCAGGGGCAGGACAATGAGCAGTTCTTC.

V is TRBV19 and J is TRBJ2-1; 9 bases are a match to TRBD2. Germline V gives CDR1 LNHDA, CDR2 SQIVND (reference sequence). This CDR3 contains 16 residues. Unmatched junction bases numbered 6, after V lost 2 bases and J lost 4 bases. CDR3 nucleotides: TGTGCCAGTAGTATATATGCTAGCGGGGCGTACAATGAGCAGTTCTTC. Residues: CASSIYASGAYNEQFF.

The chain carries TRBV27 and TRBJ1-6, with 8 bases aligning to TRBD1. The V gene end was trimmed by 5 bases and the J gene end by 10 bases; junction bases not matched to a gene: 7. This CDR3 contains 14 residues. Germline lookup yields CDR1 MNHEY and CDR2 SMNVEV (reference sequence). The chain's CDR3 is CASSPDRGRSPLHF. The CDR3 DNA sequence: TGTGCCAGCAGTCCCGACAGGGGTAGGTCACCCCTCCACTTT.

The chain links TRBV6-1 to TRBJ2-2; TRBD1 matches 7 bases. Germline CDR1 and CDR2: MNHNS and SASEGT. CDR3 length equals 16 residues. The V gene end was trimmed by 2 bases and the J gene end by 3 bases; junction bases not matched to a gene: 6. The CDR3 protein is CASSEPTGSDTGELFF. Here the CDR3 DNA reads TGTGCCAGCAGTGAACCGACAGGGAGCGACACCGGGGAGCTGTTTTTT.

This clone was detected a few times. The V call is TRBV27, the J call TRBJ2-1, with D maybe TRBD1 (6 bases). Trimming cost V 4 bases and J 2 bases, with 12 bases left between them. Germline assignment: CDR1 MNHEY and CDR2 SMNVEV (reference sequence). CDR3 length: 15 residues. The CDR3 loop is CASSSRGTPYNEQFF. DNA for the CDR3: TGTGCCAGCAGTTCCAGGGGAACACCCTACAATGAGCAGTTCTTC.

The chain links TRBV29-1 to TRBJ1-3; D is undetermined. Germline CDR1 and CDR2: SQVTM and ANQGSEA. The CDR3 has 12 residues. Trimming stripped 6 bases from V and 4 bases from J, with 10 bases between. CDR3 sequence (DNA): TGCAGCGTCGGGTCCTTCGGAAACACCATATATTTT. Translation gives CSVGSFGNTIYF. Together with reference TRBV29-1 and TRBJ1-3, the CDR3 gives the full variable domain: SAVISQKPSRDICQRGTSLTIQCQVDSQVTMMFWYRQQPGQSLTLIATANQGSEATYESGFVIDKFPISRPNLTFSTLTVSNMSPEDSSIYLCSVGSFGNTIYFGEGSWLTVV.

V and J are TRBV11-1 and TRBJ2-5; 14 nucleotides agree with TRBD2. Trimming took 5 bases from V and 5 from J; bases not matched to a gene: 7. Germline V gene data show CDR1 as SGHAT and CDR2 as FQDESV (reference sequence). The CDR3 spans 16 residues. In nucleotides, the CDR3 is TGTGCCAGCAGCCCCCGACTAGCGGGAGGGGGCGAGACCCAGTACTTC. This translates into CASSPRLAGGGETQYF.

This rearrangement joins TRBV7-9 to TRBJ2-7; 10 nucleotides agree with TRBD2. From germline, CDR1 is SEHNR and CDR2 FQNEAQ (reference sequence). V trimming: 1 base; J trimming: 5 bases; junction bases outside the gene matches: 5. This CDR3 spans 15 amino acids. The CDR3 loop is CASSLEAGGPNEQYV. DNA for the CDR3: TGTGCCAGCAGCTTAGAAGCGGGAGGGCCGAACGAGCAGTACGTC.

The chain is built from TRBV11-2 and TRBJ2-2; D is unclear. The CDR3 runs to 13 residues. Per the germline V gene, CDR1 is SGHAT and CDR2 is FQNNGV. V was cut by 2 bases and J by 5 bases, with 6 bases left in between. CDR3 nucleotide sequence: TGTGCCAGCAGCTTATGGAGTACCGGGGAGCTGTTTTTT. Translating it yields CASSLWSTGELFF.

This chain joins TRBV6-2 or TRBV6-3 and TRBJ2-7; 7 bases align to TRBD1. Germline trimming cut 5 bases from V and 9 bases from J; bases unmatched to any gene: 10. Germline V gene data show CDR1 as MNHEY and CDR2 as SVGEGT. The CDR3 has 13 residues. The CDR3 nucleotides are TGTGCCAGCAGTAGGGACAGAGTCTCGGCGCAGTACTTC. The encoded protein is CASSRDRVSAQYF.

The CDR3 nucleotides are TGTGCCAGCAGCCCCGGGTTGAGCTACGAGCAGTACTTC. Encoded protein: CASSPGLSYEQYF. This chain connects TRBV6-5 to TRBJ2-7; D remains unclear. Germline V gene sequence: CDR1 MNHEY, CDR2 SVGAGI. The germline V and J ends were trimmed by 6 bases and 3 bases, with 12 bases remaining between them. The CDR3 contains 13 residues.

This clone came up a few times. This chain joins TRBV6-1 and TRBJ1-5; tentatively, D is TRBD1 (6 bases). The germline V gene encodes CDR1 MNHNS and CDR2 SASEGT. V gave up 4 bases and J gave up 4 bases, with 26 bases separating them. The CDR3 loop spans 19 amino acids. The CDR3 loop is CASSVDRLAPPLGNQPQHF. The CDR3 DNA is TGTGCCAGCAGTGTGGACAGACTAGCACCCCCGTTGGGGAATCAGCCCCAGCATTTT.